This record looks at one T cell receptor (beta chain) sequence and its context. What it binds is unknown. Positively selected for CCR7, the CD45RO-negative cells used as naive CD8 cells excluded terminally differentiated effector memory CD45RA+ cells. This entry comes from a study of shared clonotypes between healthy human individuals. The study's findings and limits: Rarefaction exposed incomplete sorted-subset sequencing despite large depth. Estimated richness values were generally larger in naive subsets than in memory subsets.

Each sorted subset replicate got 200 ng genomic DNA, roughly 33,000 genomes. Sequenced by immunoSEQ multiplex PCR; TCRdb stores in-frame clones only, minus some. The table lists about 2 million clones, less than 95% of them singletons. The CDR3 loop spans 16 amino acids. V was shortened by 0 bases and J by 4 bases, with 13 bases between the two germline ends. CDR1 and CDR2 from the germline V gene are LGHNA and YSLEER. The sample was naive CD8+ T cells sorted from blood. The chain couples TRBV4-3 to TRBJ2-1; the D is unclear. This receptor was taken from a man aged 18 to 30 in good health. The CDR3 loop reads CASSQDWQVGYNEQFF. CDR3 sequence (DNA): TGCGCCAGCAGCCAAGATTGGCAGGTGGGATACAATGAGCAGTTCTTC.